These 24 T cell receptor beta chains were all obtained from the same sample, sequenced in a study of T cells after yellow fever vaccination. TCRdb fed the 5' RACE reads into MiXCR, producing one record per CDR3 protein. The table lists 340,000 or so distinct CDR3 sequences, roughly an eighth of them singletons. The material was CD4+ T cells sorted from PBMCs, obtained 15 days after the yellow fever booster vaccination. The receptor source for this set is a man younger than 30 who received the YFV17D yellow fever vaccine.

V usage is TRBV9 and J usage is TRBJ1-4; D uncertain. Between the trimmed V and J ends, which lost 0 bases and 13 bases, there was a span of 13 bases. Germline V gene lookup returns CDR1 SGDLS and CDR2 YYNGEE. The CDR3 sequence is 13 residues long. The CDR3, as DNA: TGTGCCAGCAGCGTAGATCCGTTGGGGTTACTGTTTTTT. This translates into CASSVDPLGLLFF. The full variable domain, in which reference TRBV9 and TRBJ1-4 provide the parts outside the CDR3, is DSGVTQTPKHLITATGQRVTLRCSPRSGDLSVYWYQQSLDQGLQFLIQYYNGEERAKGNILERFSAQQFPDLHSELNLSSLELGDSALYFCASSVDPLGLLFFGSGTQLSVL.

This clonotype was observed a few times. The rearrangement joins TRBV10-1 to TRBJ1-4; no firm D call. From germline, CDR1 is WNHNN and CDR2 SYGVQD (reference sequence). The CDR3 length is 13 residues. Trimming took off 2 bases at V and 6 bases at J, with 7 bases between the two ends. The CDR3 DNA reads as TGCGCCAGCAGTGAGGACCGGGATGAAAAACTGTTTTTT. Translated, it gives CASSEDRDEKLFF.

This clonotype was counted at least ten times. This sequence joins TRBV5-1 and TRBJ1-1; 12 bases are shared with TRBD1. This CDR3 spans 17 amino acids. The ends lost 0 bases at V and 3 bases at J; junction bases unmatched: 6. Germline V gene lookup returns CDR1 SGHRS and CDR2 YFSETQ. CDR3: CASSLVGTGGAYTEAFF. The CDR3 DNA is TGCGCCAGCAGCTTGGTCGGGACAGGGGGCGCGTACACTGAAGCTTTCTTT.

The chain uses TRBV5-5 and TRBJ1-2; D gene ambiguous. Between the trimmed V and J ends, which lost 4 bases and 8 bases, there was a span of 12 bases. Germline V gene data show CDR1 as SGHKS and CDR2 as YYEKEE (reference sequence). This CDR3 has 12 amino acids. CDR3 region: CASSPVQSGYTF. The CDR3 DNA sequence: TGTGCCAGCAGCCCCGTCCAGAGCGGCTACACCTTC.

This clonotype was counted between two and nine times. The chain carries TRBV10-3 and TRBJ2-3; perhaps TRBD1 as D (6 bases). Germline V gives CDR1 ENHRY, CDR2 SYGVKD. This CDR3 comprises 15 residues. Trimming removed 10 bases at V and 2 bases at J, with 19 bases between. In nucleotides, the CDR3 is TGTGCCACCAGCACCCATCAGGGGTACACAGATACGCAGTATTTT. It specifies CATSTHQGYTDTQYF.

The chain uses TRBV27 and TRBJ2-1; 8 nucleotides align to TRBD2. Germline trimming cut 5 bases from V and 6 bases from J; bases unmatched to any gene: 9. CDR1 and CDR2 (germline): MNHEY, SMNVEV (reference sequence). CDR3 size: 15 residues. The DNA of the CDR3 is TGTGCCAGCAGTGAAGCGGGGGAGGGTTTCAATGAGCAGTTCTTC. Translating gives CASSEAGEGFNEQFF.

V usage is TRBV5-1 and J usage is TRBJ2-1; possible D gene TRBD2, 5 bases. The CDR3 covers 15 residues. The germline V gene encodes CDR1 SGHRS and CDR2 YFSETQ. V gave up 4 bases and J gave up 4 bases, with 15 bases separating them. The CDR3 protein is CASSPHWEKYNEQFF. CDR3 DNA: TGCGCCAGCAGCCCCCATTGGGAGAAATACAATGAGCAGTTCTTC.

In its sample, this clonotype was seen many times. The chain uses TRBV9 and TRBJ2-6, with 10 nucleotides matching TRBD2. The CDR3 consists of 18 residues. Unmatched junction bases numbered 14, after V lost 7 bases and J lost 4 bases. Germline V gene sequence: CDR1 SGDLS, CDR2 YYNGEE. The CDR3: CASDSGGALSSGANVLTF. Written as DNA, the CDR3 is TGTGCCAGCGACAGCGGGGGGGCCTTATCTTCAGGGGCCAACGTCCTGACTTTC.

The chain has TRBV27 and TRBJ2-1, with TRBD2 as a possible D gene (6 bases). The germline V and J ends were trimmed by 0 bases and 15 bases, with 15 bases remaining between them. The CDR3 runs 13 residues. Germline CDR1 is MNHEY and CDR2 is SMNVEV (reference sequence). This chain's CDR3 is CASSLSGGVEWFF. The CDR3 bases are TGTGCCAGCAGTTTATCCGGCGGGGTGGAATGGTTCTTC.

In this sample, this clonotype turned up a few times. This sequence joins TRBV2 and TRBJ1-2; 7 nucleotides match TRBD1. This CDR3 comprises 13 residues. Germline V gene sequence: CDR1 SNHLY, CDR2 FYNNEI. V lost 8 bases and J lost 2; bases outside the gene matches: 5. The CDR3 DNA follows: TGTGCCAGCCGCCTGGACAGGAACTATGGCTACACCTTC. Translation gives CASRLDRNYGYTF.

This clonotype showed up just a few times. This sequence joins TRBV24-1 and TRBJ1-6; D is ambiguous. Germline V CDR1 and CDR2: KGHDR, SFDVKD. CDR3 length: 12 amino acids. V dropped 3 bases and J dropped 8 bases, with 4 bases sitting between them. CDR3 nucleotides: TGTGCCACCAGTGATGGGGATTCACCCCTCCACTTT. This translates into CATSDGDSPLHF.

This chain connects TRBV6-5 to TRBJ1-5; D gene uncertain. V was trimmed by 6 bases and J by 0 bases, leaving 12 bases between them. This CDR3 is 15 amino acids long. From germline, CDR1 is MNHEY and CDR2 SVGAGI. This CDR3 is CASRAVLYSNQPQHF. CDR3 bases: TGTGCCAGCAGGGCCGTACTCTATAGCAATCAGCCCCAGCATTTT.

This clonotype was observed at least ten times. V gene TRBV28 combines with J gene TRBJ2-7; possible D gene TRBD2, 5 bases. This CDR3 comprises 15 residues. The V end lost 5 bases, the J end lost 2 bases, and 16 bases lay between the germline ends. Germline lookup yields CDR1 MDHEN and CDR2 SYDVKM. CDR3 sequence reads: CASSPRGRGTYEQYV. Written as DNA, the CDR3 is TGTGCCAGCAGTCCCCGTGGGAGAGGGACCTACGAGCAGTACGTC.

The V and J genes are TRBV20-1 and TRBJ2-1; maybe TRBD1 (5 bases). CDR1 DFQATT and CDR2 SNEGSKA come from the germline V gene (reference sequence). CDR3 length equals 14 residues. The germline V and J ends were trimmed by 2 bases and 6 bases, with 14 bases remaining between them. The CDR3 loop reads CSARRFDSLNEQFF. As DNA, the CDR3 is TGCAGTGCTAGAAGATTCGACAGTCTCAATGAGCAGTTCTTC.

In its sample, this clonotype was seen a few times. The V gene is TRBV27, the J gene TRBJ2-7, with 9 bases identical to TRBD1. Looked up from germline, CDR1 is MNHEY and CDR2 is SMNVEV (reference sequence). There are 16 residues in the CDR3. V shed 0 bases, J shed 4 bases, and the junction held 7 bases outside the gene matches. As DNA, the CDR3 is TGTGCCAGCAGTTTATCATATTTGGGACAGGGTTACGAGCAGTACTTC. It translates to CASSLSYLGQGYEQYF.

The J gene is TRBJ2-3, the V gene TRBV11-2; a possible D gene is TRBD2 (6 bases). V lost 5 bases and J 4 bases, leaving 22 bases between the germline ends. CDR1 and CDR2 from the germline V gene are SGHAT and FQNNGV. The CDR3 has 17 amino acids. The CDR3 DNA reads TGTGCCAGCAGCCTAGGTCGCCGGGGGACCGCTCCAGATACGCAGTATTTT. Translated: CASSLGRRGTAPDTQYF.

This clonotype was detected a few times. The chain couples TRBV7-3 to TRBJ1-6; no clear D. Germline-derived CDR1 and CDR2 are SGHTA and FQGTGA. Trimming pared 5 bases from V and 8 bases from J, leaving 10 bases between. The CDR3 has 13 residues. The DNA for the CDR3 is TGTGCCAGCAGCCCTCCCGGGCATTCACCCCTCCACTTT. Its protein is CASSPPGHSPLHF. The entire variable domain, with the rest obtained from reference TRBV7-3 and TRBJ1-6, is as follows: GAGVSQTPSNKVTEKGKYVELRCDPISGHTALYWYRQSLGQGPEFLIYFQGTGAADDSGLPNDRFFAVRPEGSVSTLKIQRTERGDSAVYLCASSPPGHSPLHFGNGTRLTVT.

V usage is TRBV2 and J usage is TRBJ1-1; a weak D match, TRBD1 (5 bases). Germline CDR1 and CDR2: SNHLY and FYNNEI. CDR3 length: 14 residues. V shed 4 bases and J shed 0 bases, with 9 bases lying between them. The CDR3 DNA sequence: TGTGCCAGCAGTGGACAGACACTGAACACTGAAGCTTTCTTT. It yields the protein CASSGQTLNTEAFF.

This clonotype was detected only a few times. For the CDR3, the DNA is TGTGCCAGCAGGAAGGCGGGACTAGCCGCCGGGGAGCTGTTTTTT. It yields the protein CASRKAGLAAGELFF. This rearrangement joins TRBV25-1 to TRBJ2-2; 9 bases agree with TRBD2. Trimming removed 6 bases from V and 6 bases from J; junction bases left unmatched: 8. The CDR3 has 15 amino acids. Germline lookup yields CDR1 MGHDK and CDR2 SYGVNS.

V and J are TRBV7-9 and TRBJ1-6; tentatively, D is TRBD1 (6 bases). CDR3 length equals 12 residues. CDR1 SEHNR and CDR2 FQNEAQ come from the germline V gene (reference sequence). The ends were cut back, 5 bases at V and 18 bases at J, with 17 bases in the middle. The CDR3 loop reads CASSRGQSAPHF. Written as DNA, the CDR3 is TGTGCCAGCAGCCGGGGGCAGTCGGCCCCCCACTTT.

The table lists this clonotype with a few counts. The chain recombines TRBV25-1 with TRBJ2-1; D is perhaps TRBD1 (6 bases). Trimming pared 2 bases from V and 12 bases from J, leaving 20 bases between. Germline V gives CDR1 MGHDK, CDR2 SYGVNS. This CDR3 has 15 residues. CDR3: CASSERGQLAGGQFF. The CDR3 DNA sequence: TGTGCCAGCAGTGAAAGGGGACAACTCGCTGGGGGGCAGTTCTTC. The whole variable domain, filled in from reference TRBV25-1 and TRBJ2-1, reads EADIYQTPRYLVIGTGKKITLECSQTMGHDKMYWYQQDPGMELHLIHYSYGVNSTEKGDLSSESTVSRIRTEHFPLTLESARPSHTSQYLCASSERGQLAGGQFFGPGTRLTVL.

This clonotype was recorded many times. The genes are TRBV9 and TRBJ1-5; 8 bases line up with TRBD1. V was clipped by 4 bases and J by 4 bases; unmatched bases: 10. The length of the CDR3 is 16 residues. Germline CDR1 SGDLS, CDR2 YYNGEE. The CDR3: CASSPGTGASNQPQHF. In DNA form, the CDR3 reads TGTGCCAGCAGCCCGGGGACAGGAGCATCTAATCAGCCCCAGCATTTT.

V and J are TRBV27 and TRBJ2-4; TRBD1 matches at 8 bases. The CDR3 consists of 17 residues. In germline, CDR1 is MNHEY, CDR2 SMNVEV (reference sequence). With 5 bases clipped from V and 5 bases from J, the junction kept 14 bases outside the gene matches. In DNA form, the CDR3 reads TGTGCCAGCAGTCCCATCCGGGACAGGTTTGCGCAAAACATTCAGTACTTC. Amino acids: CASSPIRDRFAQNIQYF.

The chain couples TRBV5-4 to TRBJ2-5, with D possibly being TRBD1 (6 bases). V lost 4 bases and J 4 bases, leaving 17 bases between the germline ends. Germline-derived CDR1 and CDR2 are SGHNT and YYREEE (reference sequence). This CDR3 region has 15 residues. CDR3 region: CASSKTGDSGETQYF. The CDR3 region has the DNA TGTGCCAGCAGCAAGACAGGAGATTCGGGAGAGACCCAGTACTTC.